Each of the 21 T cell receptor beta chains below was sequenced from the same sample in a study of shared clonotypes between healthy human individuals. Clones were sequenced by immunoSEQ multiplex PCR, and TCRdb holds only the in-frame ones, with some missing. Altogether around 700,000 clones are present, around 67% being singletons, with the ten largest covering around 1.6%. The sequenced sample consisted of memory CD4+ T cells sorted from blood. Indicated subset: CD45RA-negative fraction. The receptors stem from a woman in her 30s in good health.

This chain links TRBV6-1 with TRBJ2-1, with TRBD2 matching 9 bases. CDR1 is MNHNS and CDR2 is SASEGT in the germline V gene. V gave up 2 bases and J gave up 5 bases; unmatched junction bases: 4. The CDR3 length is 15 residues. In DNA, the CDR3 is TGTGCCAGCAGTGAACTAGCGGGAACCCACAATGAGCAGTTCTTC. As protein: CASSELAGTHNEQFF.

This chain links TRBV5-6 with TRBJ2-1; D uncertain. CDR3 length equals 18 residues. Deletions cut 4 bases from V and 6 bases from J, with 26 bases between. Germline CDR1 SGHDT, CDR2 YYEEEE. CDR3 in DNA: TGTGCCAGCAGCCCTGACCCTCCTCGGGCGGCCTATAGCAATGAGCAGTTCTTC. Translating it yields CASSPDPPRAAYSNEQFF.

The CDR3 sequence: CASSGGPGLGGEQYF. In nucleotides, the CDR3 is TGCGCCAGCAGCGGGGGGCCGGGACTAGGGGGCGAGCAGTACTTC. The chain carries TRBV5-1 and TRBJ2-7; 8 bases map to TRBD2. The CDR3 runs to 15 residues. Losses at the gene ends were 4 bases for V and 6 bases for J; bases not matched to a gene: 12. The germline V gene encodes CDR1 SGHRS and CDR2 YFSETQ. Full variable domain (missing parts from reference TRBV5-1 and TRBJ2-7): KAGVTQTPRYLIKTRGQQVTLSCSPISGHRSVSWYQQTPGQGLQFLFEYFSETQRNKGNFPGRFSGRQFSNSRSEMNVSTLELGDSALYLCASSGGPGLGGEQYFGPGTRLTVT.

This clone was detected only once. V and J are TRBV5-1 and TRBJ2-7; D might be TRBD2 (6 bases). Deletions cut 4 bases from V and 7 bases from J, with 18 bases between. The V gene's germline CDR1 is SGHRS and CDR2 YFSETQ. This CDR3 is built from 14 residues. CDR3 amino acids: CASSVDSSVGEQYF. The CDR3 bases are TGCGCCAGCAGCGTAGATTCTAGCGTCGGAGAGCAGTACTTC.

This clone appeared a few times. Other DNA sequences of this sample code for an identical CDR3. The chain recombines TRBV7-2 with TRBJ1-1; D gene ambiguous. Germline CDR1 is SGHTA and CDR2 is FQGNSA. CDR3 length: 13 residues. Trimming left V 4 bases short and J 3 bases short, with 9 bases between. CDR3 amino acids: CASSSQRDTEAFF. Here the CDR3 DNA reads TGTGCCAGCAGCTCACAGCGCGACACTGAAGCTTTCTTT.

The chain employs TRBV5-1 and TRBJ2-1; D may correspond to TRBD1 or TRBD2 (5 bases each). The CDR3 is 14 amino acids. Trimming shortened V by 3 bases and J by 2 bases, and 9 bases separated the two germline ends. The germline gives CDR1 SGHRS, CDR2 YFSETQ. CDR3 residues: CASSSRGPYNEQFF. In DNA, the CDR3 is TGCGCCAGCAGCTCCCGGGGCCCCTACAATGAGCAGTTCTTC.

The sample holds a few counts of this clone. The rearrangement links TRBV4-1 to TRBJ2-7; a possible D gene is TRBD1 (6 bases). The CDR3 totals 17 residues. Germline lookup yields CDR1 MGHRA and CDR2 YSYEKL. V was cut by 1 base and J by 2 bases, with 18 bases left in between. Here the CDR3 reads CASSQAPSSGATYEQYF. Written as DNA, the CDR3 is TGCGCCAGCAGCCAAGCACCCTCTTCAGGGGCGACCTACGAGCAGTACTTC.

V is TRBV30 and J is TRBJ1-4; 12 nucleotides agree with TRBD1. J lost 4 bases, V lost 4 bases, and 10 bases had no gene match. Germline V gives CDR1 GTSNPN, CDR2 SVGIG (reference sequence). The CDR3 contains 17 residues. Here the CDR3 DNA reads TGTGCCTGGAACCCCGGGACAGGGGGCGGTGTTAATGAAAAACTGTTTTTT. It specifies CAWNPGTGGGVNEKLFF.

The genes are TRBV6-1 and TRBJ2-1; the D gene is possibly TRBD1 (6 bases). The germline V gene has CDR1 MNHNS and CDR2 SASEGT. The V gene lost 4 bases and the J gene lost 0 bases, with 13 bases spanning the gap. The CDR3 runs 16 residues. CDR3 sequence: CASSVQGQSSYNEQFF. CDR3 nucleotides: TGTGCCAGCAGTGTCCAAGGACAGAGCTCCTACAATGAGCAGTTCTTC.

This clone has a count of ten or more. This chain uses TRBV5-1 with TRBJ1-1; D may be TRBD1 (5 bases). The CDR3 length is 14 residues. The V end lost 4 bases, the J end lost 5 bases, and 15 bases lay between the germline ends. Germline CDR1 and CDR2: SGHRS and YFSETQ. CDR3 nucleotides: TGCGCCAGCAGCCCCCTAAGGGGCGGAACTGAAGCTTTCTTT. Amino acids: CASSPLRGGTEAFF. The full variable domain, in which reference TRBV5-1 and TRBJ1-1 provide the parts outside the CDR3, is KAGVTQTPRYLIKTRGQQVTLSCSPISGHRSVSWYQQTPGQGLQFLFEYFSETQRNKGNFPGRFSGRQFSNSRSEMNVSTLELGDSALYLCASSPLRGGTEAFFGQGTRLTVV.

In this sample, this clone turned up a few times. The rearrangement uses TRBV7-6 and TRBJ1-3; possibly TRBD1 for D (6 bases). V was cut by 5 bases and J by 3 bases, with 11 bases left in between. This CDR3 comprises 14 residues. Germline values: CDR1 SGHVS, CDR2 FNYEAQ. The CDR3 region is CASSVDRGGNTIYF. CDR3 nucleotide sequence: TGTGCCAGCAGCGTGGACAGAGGTGGAAACACCATATATTTT.

The J gene is TRBJ2-7, the V gene TRBV18; a possible D gene is TRBD2 (5 bases). Germline lookup yields CDR1 KGHSH and CDR2 LQKENI. V lost 3 bases to trimming and J lost 5 bases, with 8 bases between them. This CDR3 has 12 residues. The CDR3 here is CASSPSRDEQYF. For the CDR3, the DNA is TGTGCCAGCTCACCCTCGAGGGACGAGCAGTACTTC.

The chain combines TRBV5-1 with TRBJ2-2; D is undetermined. CDR1 and CDR2 from the germline V gene are SGHRS and YFSETQ. Between the trimmed V and J ends, which lost 5 bases and 6 bases, there was a span of 8 bases. The CDR3 consists of 12 residues. The CDR3 DNA is TGCGCCAGCAGAGAACCCGCCGGGGAGCTGTTTTTT. This codes for CASREPAGELFF.

The chain combines TRBV2 with TRBJ1-2; the D gene is possibly TRBD1 (5 bases). Deletions cut 6 bases from V and 2 bases from J, with 10 bases between. CDR3 length: 13 residues. Germline V gene data show CDR1 as SNHLY and CDR2 as FYNNEI. The CDR3: CASRGLRNYGYTF. The CDR3 DNA reads as TGTGCCAGCAGGGGACTGCGGAACTATGGCTACACCTTC.

V usage is TRBV9 and J usage is TRBJ1-1; 8 positions match TRBD1. The CDR3 is 15 residues long. The V and J ends lost 0 bases and 3 bases, in that order; junction bases with no gene match: 4. Germline V gives CDR1 SGDLS, CDR2 YYNGEE. CDR3 sequence: CASSVDQGADTEAFF. The CDR3 DNA follows: TGTGCCAGCAGCGTAGATCAGGGGGCGGACACTGAAGCTTTCTTT.

The chain carries TRBV6-1 and TRBJ1-5; 9 positions agree with TRBD1. Trimming took 0 bases from V and 1 from J; bases not matched to a gene: 7. The CDR3 has 18 amino acids. CDR1 is MNHNS, CDR2 SASEGT, per germline. The CDR3 DNA reads as TGTGCCAGCAGTGAAGCCCCATACAGGGGGCAGAGCAATCAGCCCCAGCATTTT. Its protein product is CASSEAPYRGQSNQPQHF.

The gene calls are TRBV9 and TRBJ2-3, with TRBD1 matching 11 bases. TRBJ1-5 matches the DNA end more closely, so the J call is doubtful. Germline CDR1 reads SGDLS; CDR2 reads YYNGEE. The CDR3 is 18 amino acids. The CDR3 bases are TGTGCCAGCAGCGTAGGAGCGACTGGGACAGGGGGTACAGATACGCAGCATTTT. Amino acids: CASSVGATGTGGTDTQHF.

The chain has TRBV27 and TRBJ2-5; D could derive from TRBD1 or TRBD2 (5 bases each). This CDR3 is built from 15 residues. Trimming took off 3 bases at V and 5 bases at J, with 16 bases between the two ends. Germline-derived CDR1 and CDR2 are MNHEY and SMNVEV (reference sequence). CDR3 in DNA: TGTGCCAGCAGTTTCTCCGCAGGGAGCTGGGAGACCCAGTACTTC. Residues: CASSFSAGSWETQYF.

J is TRBJ1-5 and V is TRBV6-1, with D unclear. The CDR3 loop spans 14 amino acids. Trimming pared 5 bases from V and 0 bases from J, leaving 8 bases between. CDR1 MNHNS and CDR2 SASEGT come from the germline V gene. The CDR3 region has the DNA TGTGCCAGCAGTTTTGGGGTTAGCAATCAGCCCCAGCATTTT. Its protein product is CASSFGVSNQPQHF.

This sequence joins TRBV29-1 and TRBJ2-5; D might be TRBD1 (5 bases). The J call is uncertain, as TRBJ2-7 better fits the DNA end. The CDR3 length is 12 residues. Germline assignment: CDR1 SQVTM and CDR2 ANQGSEA. The CDR3 DNA follows: TGCAGCGTCGCTAGGGGTATCCACGAGCAGTACTTC. This sequence encodes CSVARGIHEQYF.

DNA for the CDR3: TGTGCCAGTAAGGTTCAGGGTGTTCAAGAGACCCAGTACTTC. This sequence encodes CASKVQGVQETQYF. The V gene is TRBV19, the J gene TRBJ2-5, with D perhaps TRBD1 (5 bases). This CDR3 comprises 14 residues. CDR1 and CDR2 (germline): LNHDA, SQIVND (reference sequence). V was clipped by 7 bases and J by 2 bases, with 14 bases between them.